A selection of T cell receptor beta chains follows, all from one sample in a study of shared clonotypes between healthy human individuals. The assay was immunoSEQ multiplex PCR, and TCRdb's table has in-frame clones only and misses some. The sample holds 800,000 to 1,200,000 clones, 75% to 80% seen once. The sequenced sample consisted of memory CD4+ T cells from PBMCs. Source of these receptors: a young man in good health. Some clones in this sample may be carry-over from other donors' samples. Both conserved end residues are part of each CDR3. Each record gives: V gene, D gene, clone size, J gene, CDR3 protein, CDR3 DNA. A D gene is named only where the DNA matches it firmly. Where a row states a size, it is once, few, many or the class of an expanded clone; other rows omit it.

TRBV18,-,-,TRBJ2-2,CASSPPTVGGTGELFF,TGTGCCAGCTCACCACCGACAGTCGGAGGGACCGGGGAGCTGTTTTTT
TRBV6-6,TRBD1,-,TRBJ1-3,CASDGTGRGNTIYF,TGTGCCAGCGACGGGACAGGAAGGGGAAACACCATATATTTT
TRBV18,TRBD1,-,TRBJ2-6,CASSQSQGALLSGANVLTF,TGTGCCAGCTCACAATCACAGGGGGCCCTCCTCTCTGGGGCCAACGTCCTGACTTTC
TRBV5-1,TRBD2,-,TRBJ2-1,CASWGTSGNNEQFF,TGCGCCAGCTGGGGGACTAGCGGCAACAATGAGCAGTTCTTC
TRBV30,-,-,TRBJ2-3,CAWSAYTDTQYF,TGTGCCTGGAGTGCTTACACAGATACGCAGTATTTT
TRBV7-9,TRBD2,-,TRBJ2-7,CASRQSGSSYEQYF,TGTGCCAGCAGGCAAAGCGGGAGTTCGTACGAGCAGTACTTC
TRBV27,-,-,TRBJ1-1,CASSLRRNTEAFF,TGTGCCAGCAGCCTCCGCAGGAACACTGAAGCTTTCTTT
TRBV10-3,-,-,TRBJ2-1,CAISWDSYNEQFF,TGTGCCATCAGTTGGGACTCCTACAATGAGCAGTTCTTC
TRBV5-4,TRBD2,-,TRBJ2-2,CASSFDVLASTGELFF,TGTGCCAGCAGCTTCGACGTACTAGCGAGCACCGGGGAGCTGTTTTTT
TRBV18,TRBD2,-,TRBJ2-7,CASSGSLAGSYEQYF,TGTGCCAGCTCAGGGTCCCTAGCGGGCTCCTACGAGCAGTACTTC
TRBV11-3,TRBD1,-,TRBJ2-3,CASSPCPSSDRGEDTQYF,TGTGCCAGCAGCCCTTGCCCCTCCTCCGACAGGGGGGAGGATACGCAGTATTTT
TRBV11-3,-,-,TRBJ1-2,CASSSPLMVGCRGYTF,TGTGCCAGCAGCTCCCCTCTAATGGTTGGATGTAGAGGCTACACCTTC
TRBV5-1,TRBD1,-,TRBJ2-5,CASSNTGASRVETQYF,TGCGCCAGCAGCAACACAGGGGCGTCCCGGGTAGAGACCCAGTACTTC
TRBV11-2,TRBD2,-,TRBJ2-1,CASSLGSSGSDEQFF,TGTGCCAGCAGCTTAGGTTCTAGCGGGAGTGATGAGCAGTTCTTC
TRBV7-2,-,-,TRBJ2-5,CASRPGVPEGTQYF,TGTGCCAGCAGGCCCGGAGTACCAGAAGGGACCCAGTACTTC
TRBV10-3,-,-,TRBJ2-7,CASTSQVTGEQYF,TGTGCCAGCACATCCCAGGTAACGGGCGAGCAGTACTTC
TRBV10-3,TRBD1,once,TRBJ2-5,CAISLRTGGKETQHF,TGTGCCATCAGCCTGAGGACAGGGGGCAAGGAGACCCAGCACTTC
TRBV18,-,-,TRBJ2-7,CASSTSRTGTYEQYF,TGTGCCAGCTCAACCAGCAGGACCGGTACCTACGAGCAGTACTTC
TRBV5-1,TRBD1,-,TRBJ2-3,CASSLGQGARTDTQYF,TGCGCCAGCAGCTTGGGACAGGGGGCCCGCACAGATACGCAGTATTTT
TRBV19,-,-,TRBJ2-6,CASSMSRYSGANVLTF,TGTGCCAGTAGTATGTCACGGTACTCTGGGGCCAACGTCCTGACTTTC
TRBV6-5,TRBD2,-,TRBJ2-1,CASSYSGGRAGDEQFF,TGTGCCAGCAGTTACTCTGGAGGGAGGGCCGGGGATGAGCAGTTCTTC
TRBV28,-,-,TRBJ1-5,CATRGGNNQPQHF,TGTGCCACTCGGGGCGGAAACAATCAGCCCCAGCATTTT
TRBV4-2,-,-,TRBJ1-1,CASSQDLQGGRTEAFF,TGTGCCAGCAGCCAAGATCTACAGGGAGGTCGTACTGAAGCTTTCTTT
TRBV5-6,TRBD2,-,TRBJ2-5,CASGASGSVETQYF,TGTGCCAGCGGGGCGAGCGGGAGTGTAGAGACCCAGTACTTC
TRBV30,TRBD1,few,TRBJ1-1,CAWSVKQLRDRVYTEAFF,TGTGCCTGGAGTGTCAAACAACTACGGGACAGGGTATACACTGAAGCTTTCTTT
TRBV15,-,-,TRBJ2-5,CATSRIGETQYF,TGTGCCACCAGCAGGATCGGGGAGACCCAGTACTTC
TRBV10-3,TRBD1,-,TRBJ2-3,CAIGIARQGGDTQYF,TGTGCCATCGGGATTGCCAGACAGGGGGGGGATACGCAGTATTTT
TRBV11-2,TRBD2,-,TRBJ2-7,CASSSTSGSLNEQYF,TGTGCCAGCAGCTCAACTAGCGGGAGTTTGAACGAGCAGTACTTC
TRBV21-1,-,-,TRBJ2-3,CASSKGDEMADTQYF,TGTGCCAGCAGCAAAGGGGATGAGATGGCAGATACGCAGTATTTT
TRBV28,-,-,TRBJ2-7,CASSFRLLQGTYEQYF,TGTGCCAGCAGTTTTCGTCTCTTGCAGGGTACCTACGAGCAGTACTTC
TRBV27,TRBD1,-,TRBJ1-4,CASSPTGGPSNEKLFF,TGTGCCAGCAGCCCGACAGGGGGACCGTCTAATGAAAAACTGTTTTTT
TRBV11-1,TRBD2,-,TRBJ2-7,CASSLASGPSGRGEQYF,TGTGCCAGCAGCTTAGCGTCTGGTCCTAGCGGGAGAGGTGAGCAGTACTTC
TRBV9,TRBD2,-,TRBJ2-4,CASSVGTSGTHKNIQYF,TGTGCCAGCAGCGTAGGAACTAGCGGCACACATAAAAACATTCAGTACTTC
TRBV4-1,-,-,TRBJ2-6,CATSYLPSSGANVLTF,TGCGCCACCAGTTACCTCCCCAGCTCTGGGGCCAACGTCCTGACTTTC
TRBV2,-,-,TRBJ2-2,CASSAFGTTGELFF,TGTGCCAGCAGTGCCTTCGGAACCACCGGGGAGCTGTTTTTT
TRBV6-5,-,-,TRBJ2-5,CASSYTSLGDETQYF,TGTGCCAGCAGTTACACCTCCTTGGGGGATGAGACCCAGTACTTC
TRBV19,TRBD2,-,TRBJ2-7,CARLAGAFYEQYF,TGTGCCAGATTAGCGGGAGCATTTTACGAGCAGTACTTC
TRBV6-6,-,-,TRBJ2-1,CASSYGWDNNEQFF,TGTGCCAGCAGTTACGGGTGGGATAACAATGAGCAGTTCTTC
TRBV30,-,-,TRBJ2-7,CAWSVGAYEQYF,TGTGCCTGGAGTGTAGGGGCCTACGAGCAGTACTTC
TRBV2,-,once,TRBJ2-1,CASTLVGDSYNEQFF,TGTGCCAGTACCTTAGTGGGAGACTCCTACAATGAGCAGTTCTTC
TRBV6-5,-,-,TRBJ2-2,CASSTPGGTGELFF,TGTGCCAGCAGTACCCCGGGTGGGACCGGGGAGCTGTTTTTT
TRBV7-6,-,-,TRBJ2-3,CASSPDSDTQYF,TGTGCCAGCAGCCCGGACTCAGATACGCAGTATTTT
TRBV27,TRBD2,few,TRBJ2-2,CASSLFAGGPSGELFF,TGTGCCAGCAGTTTATTCGCGGGAGGGCCCTCCGGGGAGCTGTTTTTT
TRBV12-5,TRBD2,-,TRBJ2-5,CASGLEPGLAGGAQYF,TGTGCTAGTGGTTTGGAACCGGGACTAGCGGGAGGGGCCCAGTACTTC
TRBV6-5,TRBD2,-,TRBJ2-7,CASSYSRGREGEQYF,TGTGCCAGCAGTTACTCCCGCGGGAGGGAAGGCGAGCAGTACTTC
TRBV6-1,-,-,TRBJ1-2,CASSESGDSSVYGYTF,TGTGCCAGCAGTGAATCAGGGGACTCTTCAGTCTATGGCTACACCTTC
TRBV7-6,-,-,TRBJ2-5,CASSPRGRELETQYF,TGTGCCAGCAGCCCTCGGGGGCGGGAGTTAGAGACCCAGTACTTC
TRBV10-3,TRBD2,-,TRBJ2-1,CAISGAGALANEQFF,TGTGCCATCAGTGGAGCGGGGGCCCTTGCCAATGAGCAGTTCTTC
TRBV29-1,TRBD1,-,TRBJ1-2,CSVYIPGHPGGYGYTF,TGCAGCGTCTACATCCCCGGACACCCAGGGGGATATGGCTACACCTTC
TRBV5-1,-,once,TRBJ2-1,CASSFLSEGWGEQFF,TGCGCCAGCAGCTTTCTGTCGGAGGGGTGGGGTGAGCAGTTCTTC
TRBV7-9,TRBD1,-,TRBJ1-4,CASSSRGQGQRPNEKLFF,TGTGCCAGCAGCTCAAGAGGACAGGGACAACGCCCGAATGAAAAACTGTTTTTT
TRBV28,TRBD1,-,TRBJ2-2,CASGSRDRLTGELFF,TGTGCCAGCGGATCGAGGGACAGGCTCACCGGGGAGCTGTTTTTT
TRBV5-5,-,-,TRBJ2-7,CASSLEGQGSYEQYF,TGTGCCAGCAGCTTGGAGGGTCAAGGATCCTACGAGCAGTACTTC
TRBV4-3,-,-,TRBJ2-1,CASSQGTGLEQFF,TGCGCCAGCAGCCAAGGGACGGGGCTTGAGCAGTTCTTC